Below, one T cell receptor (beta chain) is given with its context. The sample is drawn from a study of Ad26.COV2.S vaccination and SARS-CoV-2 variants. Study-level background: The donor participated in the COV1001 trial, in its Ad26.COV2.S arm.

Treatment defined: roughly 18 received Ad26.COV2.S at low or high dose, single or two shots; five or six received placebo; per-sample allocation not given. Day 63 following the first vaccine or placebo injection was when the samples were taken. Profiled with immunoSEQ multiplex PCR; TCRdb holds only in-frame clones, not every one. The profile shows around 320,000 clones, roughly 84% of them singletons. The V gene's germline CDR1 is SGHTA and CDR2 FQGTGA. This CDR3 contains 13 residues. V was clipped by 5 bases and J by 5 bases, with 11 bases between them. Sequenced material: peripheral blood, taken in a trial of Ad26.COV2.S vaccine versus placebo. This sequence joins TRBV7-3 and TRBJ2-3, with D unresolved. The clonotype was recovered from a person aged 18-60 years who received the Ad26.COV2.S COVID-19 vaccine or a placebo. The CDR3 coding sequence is TGTGCCAGCAGCCCCTCATGGCAAGATACGCAGTATTTT. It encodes CASSPSWQDTQYF.